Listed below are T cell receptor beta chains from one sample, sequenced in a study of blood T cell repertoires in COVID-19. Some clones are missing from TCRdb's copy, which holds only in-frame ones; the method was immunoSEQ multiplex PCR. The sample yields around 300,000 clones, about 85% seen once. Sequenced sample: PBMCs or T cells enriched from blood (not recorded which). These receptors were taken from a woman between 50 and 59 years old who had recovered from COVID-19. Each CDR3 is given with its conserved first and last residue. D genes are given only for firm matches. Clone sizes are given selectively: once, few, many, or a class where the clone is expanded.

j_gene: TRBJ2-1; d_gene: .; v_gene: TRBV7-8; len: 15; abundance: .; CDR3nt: TGTGCCAGCAGCTTAGAAGGGAGCTCCTACAATGAGCAGTTCTTC; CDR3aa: CASSLEGSSYNEQFF
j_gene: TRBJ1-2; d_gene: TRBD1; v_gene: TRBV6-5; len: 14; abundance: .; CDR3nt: TGTGCCAGCAGTTACGTGGACAGGGGCTATGGCTACACCTTC; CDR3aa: CASSYVDRGYGYTF
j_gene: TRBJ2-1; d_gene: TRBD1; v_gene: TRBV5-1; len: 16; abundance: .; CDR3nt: TGCGCCAGCAGCTGGGGGACAGTCAAGACCTACAATGAGCAGTTCTTC; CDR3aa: CASSWGTVKTYNEQFF
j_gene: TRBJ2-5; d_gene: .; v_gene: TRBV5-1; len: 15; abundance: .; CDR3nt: TGCGCCAGCAGCTTTAGCTCGGGAGCCCAAGAGACCCAGTACTTC; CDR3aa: CASSFSSGAQETQYF
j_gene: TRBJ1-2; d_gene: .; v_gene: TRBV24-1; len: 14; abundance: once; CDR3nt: TGTGCCACCAGTGACCCCCGGGAGGGCTCCCGCTACACCTTC; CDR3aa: CATSDPREGSRYTF
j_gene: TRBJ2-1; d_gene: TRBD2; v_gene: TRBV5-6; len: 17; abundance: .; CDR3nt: TGTGCCAGCAGCCGAATGGGGCTAGCGGGAGGCTACAATGAGCAGTTCTTC; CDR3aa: CASSRMGLAGGYNEQFF
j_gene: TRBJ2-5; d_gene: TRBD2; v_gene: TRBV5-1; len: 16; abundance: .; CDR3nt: TGCGCCAGCAGCATCGGGACTAGCGGGAACCAAGAGACCCAGTACTTC; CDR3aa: CASSIGTSGNQETQYF
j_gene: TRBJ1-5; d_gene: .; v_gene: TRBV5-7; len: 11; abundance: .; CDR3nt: TGTGCCAGCAGCCACTATCAGCCCCAGCATTTT; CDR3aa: CASSHYQPQHF
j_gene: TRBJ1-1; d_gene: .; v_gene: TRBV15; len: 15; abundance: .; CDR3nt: TGTGCCACCAGCAGAGATCCGCGGGTTCGCACTGAAGCTTTCTTT; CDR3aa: CATSRDPRVRTEAFF
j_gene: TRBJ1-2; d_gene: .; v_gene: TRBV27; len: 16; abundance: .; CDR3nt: TGTGCCAGCAGTTCCTTTCCCGGGGGGCGGCACTATGGCTACACCTTC; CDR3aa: CASSSFPGGRHYGYTF
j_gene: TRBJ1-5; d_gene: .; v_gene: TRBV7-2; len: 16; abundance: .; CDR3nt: TGTGCCAGCAGCTTAGAGTCCGGTTATAGCAATCAGCCCCAGCATTTT; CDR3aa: CASSLESGYSNQPQHF
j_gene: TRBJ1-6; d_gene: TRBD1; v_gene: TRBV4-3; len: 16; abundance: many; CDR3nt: TGCGCCAGCAGCCAAGGGGTGACAGGGGATAATTCACCCCTCCACTTT; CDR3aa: CASSQGVTGDNSPLHF
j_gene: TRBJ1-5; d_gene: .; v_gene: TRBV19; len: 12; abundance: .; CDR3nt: TGTGCCAGTAGTGCTCCGGATCAGCCCCAGCATTTT; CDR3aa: CASSAPDQPQHF
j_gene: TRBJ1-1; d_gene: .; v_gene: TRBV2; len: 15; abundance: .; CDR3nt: TGTGCCAGCAGTCAATCTCAGGGGATTGGCACTGAAGCTTTCTTT; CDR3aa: CASSQSQGIGTEAFF
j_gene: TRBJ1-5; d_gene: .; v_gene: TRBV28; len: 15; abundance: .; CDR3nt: TGTGCCAGCACCCCTAGTACCCCGAACGTTCAGCCCCAGCATTTT; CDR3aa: CASTPSTPNVQPQHF
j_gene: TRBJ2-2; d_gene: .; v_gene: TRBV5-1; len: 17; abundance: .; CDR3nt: TGCGCCAGCAGCTTGGCCGCGGAGGGCGCGTCCACCGGGGAGCTGTTTTTT; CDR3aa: CASSLAAEGASTGELFF
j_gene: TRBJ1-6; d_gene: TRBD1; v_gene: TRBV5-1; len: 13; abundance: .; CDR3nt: TGCGCCAGCAAAGGGACAGGAGATTCACCCCTCCACTTT; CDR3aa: CASKGTGDSPLHF
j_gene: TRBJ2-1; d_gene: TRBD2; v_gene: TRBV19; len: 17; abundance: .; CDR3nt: TGTGCCAGTAGTGAATGGACTAGCGGGAGGTCCTACAATGAGCAGTTCTTC; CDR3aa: CASSEWTSGRSYNEQFF
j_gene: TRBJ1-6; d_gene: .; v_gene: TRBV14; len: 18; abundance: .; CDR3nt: TGTGCCAGCAGCCAAGTTTGGAGGACTGGCCACTATAATTCACCCCTCCACTTT; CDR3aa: CASSQVWRTGHYNSPLHF
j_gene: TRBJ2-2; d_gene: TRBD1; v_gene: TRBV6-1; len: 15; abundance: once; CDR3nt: TGTGCCAGCAGTGATCAGGGGGCGAACACCGGGGAGCTGTTTTTT; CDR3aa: CASSDQGANTGELFF
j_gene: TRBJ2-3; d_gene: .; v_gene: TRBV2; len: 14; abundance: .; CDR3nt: TGTGCCAGCAGTTTACGGGGGGCCACAGATACGCAGTATTTT; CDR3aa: CASSLRGATDTQYF
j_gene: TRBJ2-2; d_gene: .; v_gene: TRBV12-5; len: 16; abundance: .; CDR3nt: TGTGCTAGTGGTTGGGACGGGGGGCGAAACACCGGGGAGCTGTTTTTT; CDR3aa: CASGWDGGRNTGELFF
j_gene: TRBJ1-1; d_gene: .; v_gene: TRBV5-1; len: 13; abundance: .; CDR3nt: TGCGCCAGCAGCTTGGGGGCCATCACTGAAGCTTTCTTT; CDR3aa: CASSLGAITEAFF
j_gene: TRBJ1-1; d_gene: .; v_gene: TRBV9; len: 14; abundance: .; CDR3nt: TGTGCCAGCAGCGCCGTCCCCGTGGCCACTGAAGCTTTCTTT; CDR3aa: CASSAVPVATEAFF
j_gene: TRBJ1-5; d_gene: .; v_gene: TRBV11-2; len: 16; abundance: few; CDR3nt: TGTGCCAGCAGCTACGGAGAACCGGATAGCAATCAGCCCCAGCATTTT; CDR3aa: CASSYGEPDSNQPQHF
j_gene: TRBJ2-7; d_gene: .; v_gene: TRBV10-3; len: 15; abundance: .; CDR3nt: TGTGCCATCAGTGAAAGACAGGCGAGCTCCTACGAGCAGTACTTC; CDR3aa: CAISERQASSYEQYF
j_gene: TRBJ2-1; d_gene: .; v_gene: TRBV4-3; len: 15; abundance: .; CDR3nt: TGCGCCAGCAGCCAAGGGGGCAGGGTGTACAATGAGCAGTTCTTC; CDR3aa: CASSQGGRVYNEQFF
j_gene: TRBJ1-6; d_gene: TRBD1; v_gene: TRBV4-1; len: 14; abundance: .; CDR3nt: TGCGCCAGCAGCCAGGGACAGGGGAAATCACCCCTCCACTTT; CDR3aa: CASSQGQGKSPLHF
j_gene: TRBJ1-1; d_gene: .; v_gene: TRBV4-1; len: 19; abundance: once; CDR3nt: TGCGCCAGCAGCCAAGATTTAGTATCGGCGGGTGGTTTGGACACTGAAGCTTTCTTT; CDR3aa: CASSQDLVSAGGLDTEAFF
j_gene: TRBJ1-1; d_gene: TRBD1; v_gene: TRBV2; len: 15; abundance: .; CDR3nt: TGTGCCAGTCTCTTCCGGGACAGGGATGGCACTGAAGCTTTCTTT; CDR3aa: CASLFRDRDGTEAFF
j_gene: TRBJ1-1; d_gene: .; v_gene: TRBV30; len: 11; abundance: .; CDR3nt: TGTGCCTCGAACAGGAACACTGAAGCTTTCTTT; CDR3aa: CASNRNTEAFF
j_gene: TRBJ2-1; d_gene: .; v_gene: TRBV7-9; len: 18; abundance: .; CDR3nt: TGTGCCAGCAGCTTAATTTCCTTACGGACTGGTTGGTACAATGAGCAGTTCTTC; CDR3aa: CASSLISLRTGWYNEQFF
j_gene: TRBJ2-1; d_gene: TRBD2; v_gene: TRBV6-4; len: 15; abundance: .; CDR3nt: TGTGCCAGCAGTAACCCTAGCGGGGGGAACAATGAGCAGTTCTTC; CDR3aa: CASSNPSGGNNEQFF
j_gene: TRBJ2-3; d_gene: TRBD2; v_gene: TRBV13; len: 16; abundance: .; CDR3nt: TGTGCCAGCAGCCAGATAACGGGCAGCGGGATAGATACGCAGTATTTT; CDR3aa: CASSQITGSGIDTQYF
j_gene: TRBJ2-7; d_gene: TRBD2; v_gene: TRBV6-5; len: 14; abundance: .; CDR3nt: TGTGCCAGCAGGCGAGCGGGGCACTCCTACGAGCAGTACTTC; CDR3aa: CASRRAGHSYEQYF
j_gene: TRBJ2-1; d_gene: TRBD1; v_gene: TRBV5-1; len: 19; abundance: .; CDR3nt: TGCGCCAGCAGCTTACCCGATGGTCCCGGGACAGGGGGGAACAATGAGCAGTTCTTC; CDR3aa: CASSLPDGPGTGGNNEQFF
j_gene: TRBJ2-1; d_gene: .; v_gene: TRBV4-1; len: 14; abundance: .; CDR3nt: TGCGCCAGCAGCCAAGCTCGGGGTATCGATGAGCAGTTCTTC; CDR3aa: CASSQARGIDEQFF
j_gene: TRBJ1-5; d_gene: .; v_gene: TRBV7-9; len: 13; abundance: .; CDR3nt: TGTGCCAGCAGTCGACAGAACAATCAGCCCCAGCATTTT; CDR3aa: CASSRQNNQPQHF
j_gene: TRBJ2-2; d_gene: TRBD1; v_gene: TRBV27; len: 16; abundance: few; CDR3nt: TGTGCCAGCAGCCGGGGACAGGGGGCGAACACCGGGGAGCTGTTTTTT; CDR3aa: CASSRGQGANTGELFF
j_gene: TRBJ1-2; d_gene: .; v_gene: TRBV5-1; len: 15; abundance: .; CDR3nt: TGCGCCAGCAGCGCAGACAGCCTCACTAACTATGGCTACACCTTC; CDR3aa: CASSADSLTNYGYTF
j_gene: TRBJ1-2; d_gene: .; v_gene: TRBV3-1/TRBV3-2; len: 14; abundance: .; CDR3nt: TGTGCCAGCAGCCAAGATCTACAGGGCGGTGGCTACACCTTC; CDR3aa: CASSQDLQGGGYTF
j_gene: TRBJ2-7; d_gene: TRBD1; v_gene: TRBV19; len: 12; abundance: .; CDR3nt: TGTGCCAGTAGTCCTCAGGGGGACGAGCAGTACTTC; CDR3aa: CASSPQGDEQYF
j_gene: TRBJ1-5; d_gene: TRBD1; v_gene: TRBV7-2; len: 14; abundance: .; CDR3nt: TGTGCCAGCAGCACGGGACAGGTCAGTCAGCCCCAGCATTTT; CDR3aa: CASSTGQVSQPQHF
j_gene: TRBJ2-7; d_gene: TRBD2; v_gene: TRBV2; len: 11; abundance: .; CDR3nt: TGTGCCGGGGGGGGATCCTACGAGCAGTACTTC; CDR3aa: CAGGGSYEQYF
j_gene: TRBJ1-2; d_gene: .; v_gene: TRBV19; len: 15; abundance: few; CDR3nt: TGTGCCAGTAGTATAGATCCGACAAACGACTATGGCTACACCTTC; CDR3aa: CASSIDPTNDYGYTF
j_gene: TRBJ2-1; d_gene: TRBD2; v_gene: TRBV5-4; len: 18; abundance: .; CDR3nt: TGTGCCAGCAGCCCGCAAGGACTAGCGGGCCGCTCCTACAATGAGCAGTTCTTC; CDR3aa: CASSPQGLAGRSYNEQFF
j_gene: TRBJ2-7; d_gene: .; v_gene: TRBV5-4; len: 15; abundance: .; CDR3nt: TGTGCCAGCAGCTTACAGGGCCCCGGGGTTTACGAGCAGTACTTC; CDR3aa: CASSLQGPGVYEQYF
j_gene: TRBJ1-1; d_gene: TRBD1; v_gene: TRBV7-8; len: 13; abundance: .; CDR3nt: TGTGCCAGCAGCCCGGACAGGGGGTGGGAAGCTTTCTTT; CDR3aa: CASSPDRGWEAFF
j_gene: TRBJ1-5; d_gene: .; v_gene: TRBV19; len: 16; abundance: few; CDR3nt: TGTGCCAGTACCAATCGACGAGTCGGAGGGAATCAGCCCCAGCATTTT; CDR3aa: CASTNRRVGGNQPQHF
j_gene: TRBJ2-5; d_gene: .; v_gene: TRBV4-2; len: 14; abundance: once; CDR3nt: TGTGCCAGCAGCCCCGGTGGAGAAGGAGAGACCCAGTACTTC; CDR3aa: CASSPGGEGETQYF
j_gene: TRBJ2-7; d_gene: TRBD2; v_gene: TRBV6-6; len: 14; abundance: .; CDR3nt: TGTGCCAGCAGCTCCTGGACTAGCGGGGGCGAGCAGTACTTC; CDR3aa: CASSSWTSGGEQYF
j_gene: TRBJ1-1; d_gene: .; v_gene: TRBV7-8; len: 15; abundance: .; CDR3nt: TGTGCCAGCAGCCCCCGGCGGGAGGGACGGACTGAAGCTTTCTTT; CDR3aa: CASSPRREGRTEAFF
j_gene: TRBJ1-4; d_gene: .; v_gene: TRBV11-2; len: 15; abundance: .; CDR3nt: TGTGCCAGCAGCTTAGATCGGACAATAAATGAAAAACTGTTTTTT; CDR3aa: CASSLDRTINEKLFF